A selection of T cell receptor beta chains follows, all from one sample in a study of T-cell memory formation after mild COVID-19. MiXCR, run by TCRdb on the 5' RACE reads, gives a single entry per CDR3 protein. The sample lists about 560,000 distinct CDR3 sequences; 15% to 20% were seen once. Sequencing used PBMCs or a T cell subset sorted from them (not recorded which). These receptors were collected from an adult woman who had mild COVID-19 (a few samples of this study predate the infection). Cell type and time point are not known. Both conserved end residues are part of each CDR3. D genes are given only for firm matches. Only some rows state a clone size, as once, few, many or a class for expanded clones.

abundance: few; j_gene: TRBJ2-3; d_gene: TRBD2; v_gene: TRBV5-1; CDR3aa: CASSLVVGLPKDTDTQYF; CDR3nt: TGCGCCAGCAGCCTGGTAGTGGGACTACCGAAGGACACAGATACGCAGTATTTT
abundance: .; j_gene: TRBJ2-7; d_gene: .; v_gene: TRBV12-3/TRBV12-4; CDR3aa: CASSFVQTGPYEQYF; CDR3nt: TGTGCCAGCAGTTTTGTACAGACGGGCCCCTACGAGCAGTACTTC
abundance: many; j_gene: TRBJ2-1; d_gene: TRBD2; v_gene: TRBV11-3; CDR3aa: CASSPRLAGVLNEQFF; CDR3nt: TGTGCCAGCAGCCCAAGGCTAGCGGGAGTGTTGAATGAGCAGTTCTTC
abundance: .; j_gene: TRBJ2-7; d_gene: TRBD2; v_gene: TRBV10-2; CDR3aa: CASRLYTSGGSYEQYF; CDR3nt: TGCGCCAGCCGTTTATATACTAGCGGGGGCTCCTACGAGCAGTACTTC
abundance: .; j_gene: TRBJ1-1; d_gene: .; v_gene: TRBV5-6; CDR3aa: CASSLEQAPEAFF; CDR3nt: TGTGCCAGCAGCTTGGAGCAGGCGCCTGAAGCTTTCTTT
abundance: .; j_gene: TRBJ2-3; d_gene: .; v_gene: TRBV24-1; CDR3aa: CATSGYTGTDTQYF; CDR3nt: TGTGCCACCAGTGGGTATACAGGGACAGATACGCAGTATTTT
abundance: few; j_gene: TRBJ1-2; d_gene: .; v_gene: TRBV24-1; CDR3aa: CATSGGQYGYTF; CDR3nt: TGTGCCACCAGTGGGGGTCAATATGGCTACACCTTC
abundance: .; j_gene: TRBJ1-1; d_gene: TRBD1; v_gene: TRBV2; CDR3aa: CASRTGTGMTEAFF; CDR3nt: TGTGCCAGCAGGACCGGGACAGGGATGACTGAAGCTTTCTTT
abundance: few; j_gene: TRBJ2-6; d_gene: .; v_gene: TRBV5-4; CDR3aa: CASTTRTGANVLTF; CDR3nt: TGTGCCAGCACAACACGAACTGGGGCCAACGTCCTGACTTTC
abundance: few; j_gene: TRBJ2-3; d_gene: .; v_gene: TRBV5-1; CDR3aa: CASSTNPGTDTQYF; CDR3nt: TGCGCCAGCAGCACAAACCCAGGGACAGATACGCAGTATTTT
abundance: .; j_gene: TRBJ1-2; d_gene: .; v_gene: TRBV29-1; CDR3aa: CSVGPKGYTF; CDR3nt: TGCAGCGTTGGTCCCAAAGGCTACACCTTC
abundance: .; j_gene: TRBJ2-1; d_gene: .; v_gene: TRBV9; CDR3aa: CASSVGQGGYNEQFF; CDR3nt: TGTGCCAGCAGCGTAGGACAGGGAGGGTACAATGAGCAGTTCTTC
abundance: .; j_gene: TRBJ1-5; d_gene: .; v_gene: TRBV2; CDR3aa: CASSEGTSGNQPQHF; CDR3nt: TGTGCCAGCAGTGAAGGTACCTCTGGCAATCAGCCCCAGCATTTT
abundance: many; j_gene: TRBJ2-7; d_gene: TRBD2; v_gene: TRBV4-2; CDR3aa: CASSQDSGGTYEQYF; CDR3nt: TGTGCCAGCAGCCAAGACAGCGGGGGAACCTACGAGCAGTACTTC
abundance: many; j_gene: TRBJ2-5; d_gene: .; v_gene: TRBV15; CDR3aa: CATSIGRGIETQYF; CDR3nt: TGTGCCACCAGCATAGGACGGGGAATAGAGACCCAGTACTTC
abundance: few; j_gene: TRBJ1-6; d_gene: .; v_gene: TRBV7-8; CDR3aa: CASSLIGQGSPLHF; CDR3nt: TGTGCCAGCAGCCTCATAGGGCAGGGTTCACCCCTCCACTTT